This record concerns one T cell receptor (beta chain) sequence. Its antigen is not known. The sample has other DNA sequences that encode this CDR3 too. The data stem from a study of cytomegalovirus exposure and HLA in healthy donors. Study-wide findings and caveats: Later work showed greater clonal expansion in HLA-associated TCR beta chains than in equally common others.

The PCR ran on 60 Vbeta and 13 Jbeta primers. Measured with immunoSEQ multiplex PCR; TCRdb has only the in-frame clones, and not every one. The table includes about 160,000 clones, 65% to 85% detected once. V dropped 3 bases and J dropped 5 bases, with 14 bases sitting between them. Germline V gives CDR1 MDHEN, CDR2 SYDVKM. The CDR3 is 14 residues long. The rearrangement joins TRBV28 to TRBJ2-7, with a weak D call TRBD1 (6 bases). Sequencing was performed on PBMCs. The receptor's source is a man in his 60s in good health and CMV-seronegative. The CDR3 bases are TGTGCCAGCAGTTTCTCTCCAGGGGCCCACGAGCAGTACTTC. It yields the protein CASSFSPGAHEQYF.